A single TCR beta chain is shown here with its context. The length of the CDR3 is 15 residues. CDR1 SGHAT and CDR2 FQNNGV come from the germline V gene. J lost 1 base, V lost 3 bases, and 2 bases had no gene match. The sample originates from a study of blood T cell repertoires in COVID-19. As originally analysed: Nucleated cell number was recorded as an estimate derived from reference gene primer amplification. Sequencing used immunoSEQ multiplex PCR; TCRdb keeps in-frame clones, though not all of them. Clone size and V and J calls were adopted from that table, with D and trimming inferred from the DNA. This sample has some 64,000 clones, with 72% found just once.

The receptor comes from a woman aged 55-70 years who had been exposed to COVID-19. Input material: PBMCs or T cells enriched from blood (not recorded which). The chain couples TRBV11-2 to TRBJ2-1, with 8 bases matching TRBD1. CDR3 DNA sequence: TGTGCCAGCAGCTTCAGGGGGCCATCCTACAATGAGCAGTTCTTC. Its translation: CASSFRGPSYNEQFF. Looking up the rest from reference TRBV11-2 and TRBJ2-1 gives the full variable domain: EAGVAQSPRYKIIEKRQSVAFWCNPISGHATLYWYQQILGQGPKLLIQFQNNGVVDDSQLPKDRFSAERLKGVDSTLKIQPAKLEDSAVYLCASSFRGPSYNEQFFGPGTRLTVL.